A selection of T cell receptor beta chains follows, all from one sample in a study of a mutant IDH1 vaccine in newly diagnosed glioma. The antigens for these receptors are not known. Profiling relied on immunoSEQ multiplex PCR, and the TCRdb table lists in-frame clones only, not all of them. The sample lists about 48,000 clones, roughly 80% occurring once. This sample comprised PBMCs, obtained from a glioma patient whose treatment included an IDH1 peptide vaccine. The receptors stem from a man aged 40-55 years with glioma. Both conserved end residues are part of each CDR3. D genes are given only for firm matches. Clone size, where shown, is once, few, many, or a class for clones that have expanded.

v_call,j_call,d_call,clone_size,cdr3_nt,cdr3_aa
TRBV2,TRBJ1-5,TRBD1,-,TGTGCCAGCAGGGCAACAGGGGGCATGAACAATCAGCCCCAGCATTTT,CASRATGGMNNQPQHF
TRBV10-3,TRBJ1-1,-,few,TGTGCCATCACTAACGAGGGGACCGCTGAAGCTTTCTTT,CAITNEGTAEAFF
TRBV7-2,TRBJ1-2,-,-,TGTGCCAGCAGCCCCCCGGCAGGATTTAACTATGGCTACACCTTC,CASSPPAGFNYGYTF
TRBV5-1,TRBJ1-2,-,-,TGCGCCAGCAGCTTGGGGGACCCCTCAGGAGGCTATGGCTACACCTTC,CASSLGDPSGGYGYTF
TRBV4-1,TRBJ1-4,-,-,TGCGCCAGCAGCCAAGCTCAAGCCAGGGGATGGGAAAAACTGTTTTTT,CASSQAQARGWEKLFF
TRBV7-9,TRBJ1-2,-,once,TGTGCCAGCAGCTTAGAAGCCCCAGGGACGGCTGGCTACACCTTC,CASSLEAPGTAGYTF
TRBV6-1,TRBJ1-5,-,-,TGTGCCAGCAGTGCAAGGGGCGTTCAGCCCCAGCATTTT,CASSARGVQPQHF
TRBV7-8,TRBJ1-6,TRBD1,-,TGTGCCAGCAGGGGGACAGGTGAACTCCACTTT,CASRGTGELHF
TRBV10-2,TRBJ2-7,-,-,TGCGCCAGCAGTGAGACAGTGAGGGAGAGGAACTACGAGCAGTACTTC,CASSETVRERNYEQYF
TRBV30,TRBJ1-2,-,-,TGTGCCTGGGCCGGGAGGGGTGGAGGCTATGGCTACACCTTC,CAWAGRGGGYGYTF